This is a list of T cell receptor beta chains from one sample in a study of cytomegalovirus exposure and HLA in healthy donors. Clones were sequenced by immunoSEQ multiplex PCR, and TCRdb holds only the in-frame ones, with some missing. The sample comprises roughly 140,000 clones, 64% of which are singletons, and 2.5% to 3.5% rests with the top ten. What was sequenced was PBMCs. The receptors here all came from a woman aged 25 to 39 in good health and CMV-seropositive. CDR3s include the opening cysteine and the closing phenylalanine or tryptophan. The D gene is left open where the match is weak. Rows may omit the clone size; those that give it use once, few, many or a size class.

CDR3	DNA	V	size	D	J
CASSHRGIDNEQFF	TGTGCCAGCAGCCACCGGGGGATCGACAATGAGCAGTTCTTC	TRBV4-2	NA	NA	TRBJ2-1
CASSAGTGLDQPQHF	TGTGCCAGCAGCGCAGGGACAGGTCTAGATCAGCCCCAGCATTTT	TRBV9	NA	TRBD1	TRBJ1-5
CASSVWGDRNYEQYF	TGTGCCAGCAGCGTTTGGGGGGACCGGAATTACGAGCAGTACTTC	TRBV9	NA	NA	TRBJ2-7
CSVEAHWDRPYEQYF	TGCAGCGTTGAAGCCCACTGGGACAGACCCTACGAGCAGTACTTC	TRBV29-1	NA	TRBD1	TRBJ2-7
CASGFQGKGGYTF	TGTGCCAGCGGATTCCAGGGGAAGGGTGGCTACACCTTC	TRBV11-2	NA	NA	TRBJ1-2
CASSSGGTDTQYF	TGCGCCAGCAGCTCGGGGGGCACAGATACGCAGTATTTT	TRBV4-1	NA	NA	TRBJ2-3
CASSLQTGAYNEQFF	TGTGCCAGCAGTCTCCAGACAGGGGCCTACAATGAGCAGTTCTTC	TRBV27	NA	TRBD1	TRBJ2-1
CASSISPNTGELFF	TGTGCCAGTAGTATTAGTCCGAACACCGGGGAGCTGTTTTTT	TRBV19	NA	NA	TRBJ2-2
CASSLQGDENIQYF	TGTGCCAGCAGCTTACAGGGGGATGAGAACATTCAGTACTTC	TRBV5-8	NA	TRBD1	TRBJ2-4
CASSPPGGEQFF	TGTGCCAGCAGCCCACCAGGAGGGGAGCAGTTCTTC	TRBV5-6	NA	NA	TRBJ2-1
CASSQIKETQYF	TGTGCCAGCAGCCAAATAAAAGAGACCCAGTACTTC	TRBV4-2	NA	NA	TRBJ2-5
CASSLLSGANQPQHF	TGTGCCAGCAGTTTATTATCAGGGGCGAATCAGCCCCAGCATTTT	TRBV28	NA	NA	TRBJ1-5
CASSYSTGTNYGYTF	TGTGCCAGCAGCTACTCGACAGGGACTAACTATGGCTACACCTTC	TRBV7-2	NA	TRBD1	TRBJ1-2
CASRLFGEQYF	TGTGCCAGCAGACTTTTTGGCGAGCAGTACTTC	TRBV27	few	NA	TRBJ2-7
CASSLLAGVRDTQYF	TGTGCCAGCAGCCTTCTAGCGGGGGTCAGGGATACGCAGTATTTT	TRBV28	NA	TRBD2	TRBJ2-3
CASASGRTHYGYTF	TGTGCCAGCGCGTCTGGCAGGACTCACTATGGCTACACCTTC	TRBV13	NA	NA	TRBJ1-2
CASSLDLGSSYEQYF	TGTGCCAGCAGCTTAGATCTAGGCAGCTCCTACGAGCAGTACTTC	TRBV11-2	once	NA	TRBJ2-7
CASSIVAGTYEQYF	TGTGCCAGTAGTATAGTAGCGGGAACCTACGAGCAGTACTTC	TRBV19	NA	TRBD2	TRBJ2-7
CASSWPGEEQYF	TGTGCCAGCAGTTGGCCCGGGGAGGAGCAGTACTTC	TRBV6-5	few	NA	TRBJ2-7
CASSDSGRRDTQYF	TGTGCCAGCAGCGATAGCGGGCGCAGAGATACGCAGTATTTT	TRBV9	NA	TRBD2	TRBJ2-3
CASETTGNTGELFF	TGTGCCAGCGAAACTACAGGGAACACCGGGGAGCTGTTTTTT	TRBV7-9	NA	NA	TRBJ2-2
CASSRRTEAFF	TGTGCCAGCAGCCGTCGGACTGAAGCTTTCTTT	TRBV13	NA	NA	TRBJ1-1
CASSRGQGRYEQYF	TGTGCCAGCAGTCGAGGACAGGGCCGCTACGAGCAGTACTTC	TRBV6-1	NA	TRBD1	TRBJ2-7
CASSPSGTGLYGYTF	TGTGCCAGCAGTCCCTCCGGGACGGGACTCTATGGCTACACCTTC	TRBV6-5	NA	NA	TRBJ1-2
CASSLARLYEQYF	TGTGCCAGCAGCTTAGCGAGGCTCTACGAGCAGTACTTC	TRBV11-2	NA	NA	TRBJ2-7
CAGSREQFANTGELFF	TGTGCCGGATCCCGGGAGCAGTTCGCGAACACCGGGGAGCTGTTTTTT	TRBV2	NA	NA	TRBJ2-2
CASRASGGPSSYNEQFF	TGTGCCAGCAGGGCATCGGGGGGCCCGAGCTCCTACAATGAGCAGTTCTTC	TRBV6-4	NA	NA	TRBJ2-1
CASSQALATSSYEQYF	TGTGCCAGCAGCCAGGCCCTAGCGACCAGCTCCTACGAGCAGTACTTC	TRBV4-2	NA	NA	TRBJ2-7
CAISATGSSVTEAFF	TGTGCCATCAGTGCCACAGGGTCTTCGGTCACTGAAGCTTTCTTT	TRBV10-3	NA	NA	TRBJ1-1
CAISGTSGGGETQYF	TGTGCCATCAGTGGGACTAGCGGGGGAGGAGAGACCCAGTACTTC	TRBV10-3	NA	TRBD2	TRBJ2-5
CASSLDTSGPSYEQYF	TGTGCCAGCAGCTTAGACACTAGCGGACCGTCCTACGAGCAGTACTTC	TRBV7-8	few	TRBD2	TRBJ2-7
CASSSIQGRNEQFF	TGTGCCAGCAGCTCGATCCAGGGGCGCAATGAGCAGTTCTTC	TRBV11-2	NA	NA	TRBJ2-1
CASSQGLAGGPKDTQYF	TGCGCCAGCAGCCAAGGACTAGCGGGGGGGCCTAAAGATACGCAGTATTTT	TRBV4-1	NA	TRBD2	TRBJ2-3
CASSRTLAGGAYEQYF	TGCGCCAGCAGCCGTACCTTAGCAGGGGGAGCTTACGAGCAGTACTTC	TRBV5-1	few	TRBD1	TRBJ2-7
CASWEAPIYEQYF	TGTGCCAGCTGGGAGGCCCCCATCTACGAGCAGTACTTC	TRBV6-5	NA	NA	TRBJ2-7
CASSYSSSTDTQYF	TGTGCCAGCAGTTACTCCTCTAGCACAGATACGCAGTATTTT	TRBV6-5	NA	NA	TRBJ2-3
CASGLTSSETQYF	TGTGCCAGCGGACTGACTAGTTCGGAGACCCAGTACTTC	TRBV6-5	NA	NA	TRBJ2-5
CASGPGDLNQPQHF	TGCGCCAGCGGCCCGGGGGATTTAAATCAGCCCCAGCATTTT	TRBV5-1	NA	NA	TRBJ1-5
CASSPRQGLNEKLFF	TGTGCCAGCAGCCCTAGACAGGGTCTAAATGAAAAACTGTTTTTT	TRBV9	NA	TRBD1	TRBJ1-4
CASSLVMGQGKAEQYF	TGTGCCAGCAGCTTGGTAATGGGACAGGGTAAGGCCGAGCAGTACTTC	TRBV5-6	few	TRBD1	TRBJ2-7
CASRTGQETQYF	TGCGCCAGTAGGACAGGGCAAGAGACCCAGTACTTC	TRBV10-2	NA	TRBD1	TRBJ2-5
CASGGNGEQETQYF	TGCGCCAGCGGGGGGAATGGAGAGCAAGAGACCCAGTACTTC	TRBV10-2	few	NA	TRBJ2-5
CARILAGGRSYNEQFF	TGTGCCCGGATCTTAGCGGGAGGAAGGTCCTACAATGAGCAGTTCTTC	TRBV30	NA	TRBD2	TRBJ2-1
CASSPGGGKNIQYF	TGTGCCAGCAGCCCCGGCGGGGGTAAAAACATTCAGTACTTC	TRBV7-3	NA	TRBD2	TRBJ2-4
CASSDLGAGEKLFF	TGTGCCAGCAGCGATTTAGGGGCGGGGGAAAAACTGTTTTTT	TRBV9	few	NA	TRBJ1-4